The 7 T cell receptor beta chains below come from one sample, sequenced in a study of cytomegalovirus exposure and HLA in healthy donors. The primer mix had 60 Vbeta and 13 Jbeta primers. Some clones are missing from TCRdb's copy, which holds only in-frame ones; the method was immunoSEQ multiplex PCR. The sample yields around 130,000 clones, roughly three quarters seen once. Source material: PBMCs. The receptors derive from an older woman in good health and CMV-seronegative.

This chain connects TRBV28 to TRBJ1-5; no clear D gene. Trimming removed 6 bases at V and 0 bases at J, with 12 bases between. Germline V gene data show CDR1 as MDHEN and CDR2 as SYDVKM. This CDR3 is 15 amino acids long. CDR3 bases: TGTGCCAGCAGCTCCCGGGGAGTTAGCAATCAGCCCCAGCATTTT. Its protein is CASSSRGVSNQPQHF. Using reference TRBV28 and TRBJ1-5 for the parts outside the CDR3, the full variable domain is DVKVTQSSRYLVKRTGEKVFLECVQDMDHENMFWYRQDPGLGLRLIYFSYDVKMKEKGDIPEGYSVSREKKERFSLILESASTNQTSMYLCASSSRGVSNQPQHFGDGTRLSIL.

The V and J genes are TRBV19 and TRBJ1-2; weak D call: TRBD1 (5 bases). Germline-derived CDR1 and CDR2 are LNHDA and SQIVND (reference sequence). V was pared by 2 bases and J by 5 bases, with 15 bases between. CDR3 length: 15 residues. The CDR3 DNA reads TGTGCCAGTAGTATAACGGTCGGGACTGCATATGGCTACACCTTC. Encoded protein: CASSITVGTAYGYTF.

V gene TRBV2 combines with J gene TRBJ2-5; 7 bases align to TRBD2. CDR3 length: 13 amino acids. J gave up 11 bases and V 4 bases, and 10 bases lay outside the gene matches. CDR1 and CDR2 from the germline V gene are SNHLY and FYNNEI. Here the CDR3 DNA reads TGTGCCAGCAGTGGGACAAGGGCGGGGGAGCAGTACTTC. Translating it yields CASSGTRAGEQYF.

The rearrangement joins TRBV29-1 to TRBJ2-6; D is possibly TRBD2 (6 bases). The CDR3 has 16 amino acids. Germline lookup yields CDR1 SQVTM and CDR2 ANQGSEA. Deletions cut 6 bases from V and 4 bases from J, with 19 bases between. CDR3 amino acids: CSVRDGSLFGANVLTF. As DNA, the CDR3 is TGCAGCGTCCGCGACGGGAGTCTTTTCGGGGCCAACGTCCTGACTTTC.

The chain joins TRBV25-1 to TRBJ2-1, with a possible D match to TRBD2 (5 bases). With 4 bases removed from V and 6 bases from J, the gap between germline ends came to 16 bases. The CDR3 is 15 amino acids. The V gene's germline CDR1 is MGHDK and CDR2 SYGVNS. DNA for the CDR3: TGTGCCAGCAGTGTAGGGAACGCCCGGGGCAATGAGCAGTTCTTC. It yields the protein CASSVGNARGNEQFF.

The V gene is TRBV5-1, the J gene TRBJ1-3; TRBD1 agrees at 8 bases. Trimming cost V 0 bases and J 8 bases; bases outside gene matches: 4. The V gene's germline CDR1 is SGHRS and CDR2 YFSETQ. The CDR3 covers 14 residues. This CDR3 reads CASSLGTGTDTIYF. In nucleotides, the CDR3 is TGCGCCAGCAGCTTGGGGACAGGGACGGACACCATATATTTT.

CDR3 nucleotide sequence: TGTGCCAGCAGTGAACCAGGGGGTCGAACTGAAGCTTTCTTT. It encodes CASSEPGGRTEAFF. The chain recombines TRBV25-1 with TRBJ1-1; 7 bases map to TRBD1. V was clipped by 2 bases and J by 5 bases; unmatched bases: 5. CDR1 and CDR2 (germline): MGHDK, SYGVNS. The CDR3 has 14 amino acids.